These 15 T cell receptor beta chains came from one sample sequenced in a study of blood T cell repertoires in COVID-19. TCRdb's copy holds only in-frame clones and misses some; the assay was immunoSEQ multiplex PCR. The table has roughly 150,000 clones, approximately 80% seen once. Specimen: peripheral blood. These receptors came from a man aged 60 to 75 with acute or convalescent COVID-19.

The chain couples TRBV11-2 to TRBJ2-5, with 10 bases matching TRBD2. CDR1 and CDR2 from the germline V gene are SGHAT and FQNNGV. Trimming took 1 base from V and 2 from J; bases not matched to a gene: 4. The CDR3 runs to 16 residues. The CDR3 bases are TGTGCCAGCAGCTTAGTCACTAGCGGGGTGCAAGAGACCCAGTACTTC. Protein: CASSLVTSGVQETQYF. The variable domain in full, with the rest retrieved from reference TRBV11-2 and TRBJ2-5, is EAGVAQSPRYKIIEKRQSVAFWCNPISGHATLYWYQQILGQGPKLLIQFQNNGVVDDSQLPKDRFSAERLKGVDSTLKIQPAKLEDSAVYLCASSLVTSGVQETQYFGPGTRLLVL.

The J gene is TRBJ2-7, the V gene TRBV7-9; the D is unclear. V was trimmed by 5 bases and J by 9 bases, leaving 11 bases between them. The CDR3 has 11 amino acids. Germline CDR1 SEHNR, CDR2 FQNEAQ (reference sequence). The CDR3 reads CASSLDFGQYF. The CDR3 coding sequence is TGTGCCAGCAGCCTAGACTTCGGGCAGTACTTC.

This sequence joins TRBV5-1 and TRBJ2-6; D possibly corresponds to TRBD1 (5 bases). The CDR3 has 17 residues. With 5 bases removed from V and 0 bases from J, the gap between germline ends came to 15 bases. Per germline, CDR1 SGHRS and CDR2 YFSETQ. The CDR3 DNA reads TGCGCCAGCAGGACCGGACATGTAAACTCTGGGGCCAACGTCCTGACTTTC. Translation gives CASRTGHVNSGANVLTF.

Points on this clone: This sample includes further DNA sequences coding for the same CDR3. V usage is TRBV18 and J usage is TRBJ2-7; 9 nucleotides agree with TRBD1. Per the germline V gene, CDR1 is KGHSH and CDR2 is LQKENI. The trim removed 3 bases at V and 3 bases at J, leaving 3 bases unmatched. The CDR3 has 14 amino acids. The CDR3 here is CASSPGQGSYEQYF. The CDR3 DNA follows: TGTGCCAGCTCACCCGGACAGGGGAGCTACGAGCAGTACTTC.

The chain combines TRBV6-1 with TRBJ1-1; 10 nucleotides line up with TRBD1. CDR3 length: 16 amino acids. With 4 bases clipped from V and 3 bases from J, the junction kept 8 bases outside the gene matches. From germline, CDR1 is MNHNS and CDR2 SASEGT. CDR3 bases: TGTGCCAGCAGTGGTCGGGACAGGGGATTTGACACTGAAGCTTTCTTT. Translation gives CASSGRDRGFDTEAFF.

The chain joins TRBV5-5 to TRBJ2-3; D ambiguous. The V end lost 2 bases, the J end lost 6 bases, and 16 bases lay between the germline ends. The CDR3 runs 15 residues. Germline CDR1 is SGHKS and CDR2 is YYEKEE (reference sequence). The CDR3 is CASSFTTFPRDTQYF. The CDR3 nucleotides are TGTGCCAGCAGCTTCACTACGTTCCCTAGGGATACGCAGTATTTT.

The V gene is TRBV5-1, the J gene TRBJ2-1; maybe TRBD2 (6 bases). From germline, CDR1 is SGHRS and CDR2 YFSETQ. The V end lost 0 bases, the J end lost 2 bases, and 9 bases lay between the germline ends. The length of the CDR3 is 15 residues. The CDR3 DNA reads TGCGCCAGCAGCTTGGTAGGGGAGGCCTACAATGAGCAGTTCTTC. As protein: CASSLVGEAYNEQFF.

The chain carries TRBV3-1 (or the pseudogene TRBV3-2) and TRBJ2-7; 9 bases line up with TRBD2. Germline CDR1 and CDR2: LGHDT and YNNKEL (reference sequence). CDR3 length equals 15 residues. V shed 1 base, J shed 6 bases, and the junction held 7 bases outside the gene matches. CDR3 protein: CASSQASGTPREQYF. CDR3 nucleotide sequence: TGTGCCAGCAGCCAAGCTAGCGGGACTCCTCGCGAGCAGTACTTC.

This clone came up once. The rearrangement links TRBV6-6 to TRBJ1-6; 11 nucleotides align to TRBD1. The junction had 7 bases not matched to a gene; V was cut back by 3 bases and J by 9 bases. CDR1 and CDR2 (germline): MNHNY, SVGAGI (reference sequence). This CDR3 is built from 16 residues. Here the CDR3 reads CASSYGTGGKISPLHF. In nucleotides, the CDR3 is TGTGCCAGCAGTTATGGGACAGGGGGAAAAATTTCACCCCTCCACTTT.

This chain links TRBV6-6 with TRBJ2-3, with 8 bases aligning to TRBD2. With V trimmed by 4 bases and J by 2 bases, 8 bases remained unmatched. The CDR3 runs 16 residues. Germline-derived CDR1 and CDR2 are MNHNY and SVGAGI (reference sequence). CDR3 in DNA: TGTGCCAGCAGTTCTGGGCGGGGGGTGGCCACAGATACGCAGTATTTT. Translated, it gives CASSSGRGVATDTQYF.

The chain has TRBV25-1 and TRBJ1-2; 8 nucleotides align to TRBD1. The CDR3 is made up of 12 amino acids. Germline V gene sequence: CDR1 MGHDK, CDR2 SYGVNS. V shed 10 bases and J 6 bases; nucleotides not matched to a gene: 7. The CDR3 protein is CATRTGSDGYTF. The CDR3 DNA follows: TGTGCCACCCGGACAGGGAGCGATGGCTACACCTTC.

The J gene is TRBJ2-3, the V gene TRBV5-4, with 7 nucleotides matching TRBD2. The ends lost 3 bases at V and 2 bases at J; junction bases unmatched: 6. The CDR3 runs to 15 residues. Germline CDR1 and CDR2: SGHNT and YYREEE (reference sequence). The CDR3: CASSSPAGVTDTQYF. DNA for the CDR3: TGTGCCAGCAGCTCCCCCGCGGGGGTCACAGATACGCAGTATTTT. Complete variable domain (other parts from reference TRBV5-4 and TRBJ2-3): ETGVTQSPTHLIKTRGQQVTLRCSSQSGHNTVSWYQQALGQGPQFIFQYYREEENGRGNFPPRFSGLQFPNYSSELNVNALELDDSALYLCASSSPAGVTDTQYFGPGTRLTVL.

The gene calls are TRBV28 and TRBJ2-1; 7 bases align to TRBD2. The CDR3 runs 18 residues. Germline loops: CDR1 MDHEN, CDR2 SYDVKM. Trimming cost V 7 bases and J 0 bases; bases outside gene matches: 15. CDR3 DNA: TGTGCCAGCATTCCCGGGCCGACTAGCCGGAGCTCCTACAATGAGCAGTTCTTC. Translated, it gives CASIPGPTSRSSYNEQFF.

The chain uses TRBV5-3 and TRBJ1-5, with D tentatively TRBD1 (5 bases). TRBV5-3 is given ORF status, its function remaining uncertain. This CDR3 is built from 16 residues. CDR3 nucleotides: TGTCCCCCGGAGCAGGGAACAGCCGGGAGCAATCAGCCCCAGCATTTT. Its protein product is CPPEQGTAGSNQPQHF.

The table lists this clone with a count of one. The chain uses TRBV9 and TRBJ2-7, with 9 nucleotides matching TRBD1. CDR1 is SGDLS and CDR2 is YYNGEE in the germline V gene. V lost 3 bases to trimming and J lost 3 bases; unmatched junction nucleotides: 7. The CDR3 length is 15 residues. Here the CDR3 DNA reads TGTGCCAGCAGCGCCTCTCCGGGACAGGGCTACGAGCAGTACTTC. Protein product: CASSASPGQGYEQYF.